The 4 T cell receptor beta chains given below trace back to one sample, sequenced in a study of radiation and T cells in renal cell carcinoma. Profiling relied on immunoSEQ multiplex PCR, and the TCRdb table lists in-frame clones only, not all of them. The sample lists about 49,000 clones, around 83% occurring once. Time point in this sample: baseline pretreatment blood. Treatment denoted: 15 Gy SBRT to primary tumor, nephrectomy 4 weeks later. The sample consisted of blood, taken from a patient whose treatment included radiotherapy and nephrectomy. These receptors originate from a woman in her seventies with renal cell carcinoma.

The chain employs TRBV11-2 and TRBJ2-1; D gene unclear. Germline CDR1 is SGHAT and CDR2 is FQNNGV. Trimming pared 1 base from V and 0 bases from J, leaving 1 base between. The CDR3 covers 13 residues. In nucleotides, the CDR3 is TGTGCCAGCAGCTTAGCCTCCTACAATGAGCAGTTCTTC. Protein: CASSLASYNEQFF.

The chain carries TRBV10-1 and TRBJ1-1; D uncertain. V lost 3 bases and J 4 bases, leaving 6 bases between the germline ends. The CDR3 loop spans 12 amino acids. The germline CDR1 and CDR2 sequences are WNHNN and SYGVQD (reference sequence). CDR3 in DNA: TGCGCCAGCAGTGACGGCGCCACTGAAGCTTTCTTT. Encoded protein: CASSDGATEAFF.

The J gene is TRBJ2-1, the V gene TRBV7-6; TRBD2 aligns across 11 bases. V lost 2 bases, J lost 4 bases, and 7 bases stayed unmatched. Per the germline V gene, CDR1 is SGHVS and CDR2 is FNYEAQ. The CDR3 sequence is 17 residues long. CDR3 in amino acids: CASSLRAGTSGYNEQFF. CDR3 coding DNA: TGTGCCAGCAGCTTACGGGCCGGGACTAGCGGTTACAATGAGCAGTTCTTC.

The table lists this clone with a few counts. The CDR3 sequence is CASSFTGFQWGTNEKLFF. For the CDR3, the DNA is TGTGCCAGCAGCTTTACAGGGTTCCAATGGGGAACTAATGAAAAACTGTTTTTT. The V call is TRBV7-8, the J call TRBJ1-4; a possible D gene is TRBD1 (6 bases). V was cut by 3 bases and J by 1 base, with 18 bases left in between. The CDR3 has 18 amino acids. CDR1 is SGHVS, CDR2 FQNEAQ, per germline.